Shown below are 32 T cell receptor beta chains from a single sample sequenced in a study of blood T cell repertoires in COVID-19. Assay used: immunoSEQ multiplex PCR; TCRdb lists only in-frame clones, some missing. Of 50,000 to 65,000 clones listed, 81% are singletons. The sample taken for sequencing was peripheral blood. These receptors all come from a woman aged 60-75 years with acute or convalescent COVID-19.

The genes are TRBV2 and TRBJ1-5, with 7 bases fitting TRBD1. The germline gives CDR1 SNHLY, CDR2 FYNNEI. The J segment lost 3 bases and the V segment lost 6 bases, leaving 2 bases of the junction unmatched. The CDR3 loop spans 13 amino acids. CDR3 loop: CASRTGPNQPQHF. DNA of the CDR3: TGTGCCAGCAGGACAGGGCCCAATCAGCCCCAGCATTTT.

The chain is built from TRBV7-9 and TRBJ2-7; D not certain. V was pared by 5 bases and J by 2 bases, with 19 bases between. Germline CDR1 is SEHNR and CDR2 is FQNEAQ (reference sequence). The CDR3 runs 16 residues. CDR3 in amino acids: CASSASTTGLTYEQYF. The CDR3 nucleotides are TGTGCCAGCAGCGCATCCACGACGGGTCTGACCTACGAGCAGTACTTC.

The chain has TRBV10-2 and TRBJ2-7; D is perhaps TRBD2 (7 bases). Per the germline V gene, CDR1 is WSHSY and CDR2 is SAAADI. The V end lost 5 bases, the J end lost 2 bases, and 28 bases lay between the germline ends. The CDR3 is 19 residues long. CDR3 bases: TGCGCCAGCAGTTCCCCCGCCCTGAGCCCTCAGGGGAGGGCCTACGAGCAGTACTTC. This gives the protein CASSSPALSPQGRAYEQYF.

The chain links TRBV4-2 to TRBJ1-6; TRBD1 matches at 7 bases. Germline V gene lookup returns CDR1 LGHNA and CDR2 YNFKEQ. This CDR3 has 18 amino acids. Trimming cost V 1 base and J 2 bases; bases outside gene matches: 8. The CDR3 spells CASSQGDSRKTYNSPLHF. The DNA for the CDR3 is TGTGCCAGCAGCCAAGGGGACAGCCGTAAGACCTATAATTCACCCCTCCACTTT.

The CDR3 loop reads CASSSVNYNEQFF. CDR3 in DNA: TGTGCCAGCAGTTCGGTAAACTACAATGAGCAGTTCTTC. The chain combines TRBV6-5 with TRBJ2-1; D gene unclear. V was shortened by 4 bases and J by 3 bases, with 7 bases between the two germline ends. The CDR3 contains 13 residues. Germline V gene lookup returns CDR1 MNHEY and CDR2 SVGAGI.

The chain carries TRBV24-1 and TRBJ2-6; tentatively, D is TRBD1 (5 bases). The V gene lost 3 bases and the J gene lost 1 base, with 9 bases spanning the gap. The CDR3 is made up of 16 amino acids. Germline assignment: CDR1 KGHDR and CDR2 SFDVKD. In DNA, the CDR3 is TGTGCCACCAGTGATCCAAGGGGTTCTGGGGCCAACGTCCTGACTTTC. It translates to CATSDPRGSGANVLTF.

The gene calls are TRBV2 and TRBJ1-3, with D perhaps TRBD1 (5 bases). This CDR3 spans 17 amino acids. Trimming stripped 7 bases from V and 0 bases from J, with 19 bases between. Germline V gene sequence: CDR1 SNHLY, CDR2 FYNNEI. The CDR3 nucleotides are TGTGCCAGCACCCGAAGTTGGGGCTCAAGCTCTGGAAACACCATATATTTT. Its protein product is CASTRSWGSSSGNTIYF.

The chain combines TRBV28 with TRBJ1-4; no clear D gene. Germline CDR1 and CDR2: MDHEN and SYDVKM. CDR3 length: 15 residues. Trimming took 2 bases from V and 4 from J, leaving 11 bases between them. CDR3 region: CASSLPTGNNEKLFF. For the CDR3, the DNA is TGTGCCAGCAGTTTACCGACGGGAAATAATGAAAAACTGTTTTTT.

This clone was counted a few times. This chain joins TRBV5-1 and TRBJ1-6; D might be TRBD1 (5 bases). Trimming left V 4 bases short and J 9 bases short, with 17 bases between. CDR1 is SGHRS and CDR2 is YFSETQ in the germline V gene. The CDR3 is made up of 15 amino acids. The CDR3 region is CASSSREGHGSPLHF. In DNA, the CDR3 is TGCGCCAGCAGCAGCAGGGAGGGGCACGGTTCACCCCTCCACTTT.

This clone was counted a single time. The chain employs TRBV7-2 and TRBJ2-1; the D gene is possibly TRBD1 (5 bases). The CDR3 is 17 residues long. From germline, CDR1 is SGHTA and CDR2 FQGNSA. V was trimmed by 5 bases and J by 9 bases, leaving 26 bases between them. Written as DNA, the CDR3 is TGTGCCAGCAGCATACGATTTGGGGCAAAGAGTGGGATTGAGCAGTTCTTC. Its translation is CASSIRFGAKSGIEQFF.

The chain employs TRBV19 and TRBJ1-3; TRBD1 matches 9 bases. The germline V gene has CDR1 LNHDA and CDR2 SQIVND (reference sequence). The J segment lost 5 bases and the V segment lost 5 bases, leaving 10 bases of the junction unmatched. This CDR3 has 16 residues. CDR3 nucleotide sequence: TGTGCCAGTAGTTCGGGACAGGGTGGGATCAGAAACACCATATATTTT. The encoded protein is CASSSGQGGIRNTIYF.

This sequence joins TRBV19 and TRBJ2-1; 9 bases agree with TRBD1. CDR3 length: 15 amino acids. Trimming cost V 7 bases and J 9 bases; bases outside gene matches: 13. Germline CDR1 is LNHDA and CDR2 is SQIVND (reference sequence). The CDR3 sequence is CASIEQGQGTGEQFF. In DNA, the CDR3 is TGTGCCAGTATAGAGCAGGGACAGGGAACGGGTGAGCAGTTCTTC.

The gene calls are TRBV2 and TRBJ2-2; 13 nucleotides agree with TRBD2. In germline, CDR1 is SNHLY, CDR2 FYNNEI. There are 15 residues in the CDR3. The V gene end was trimmed by 6 bases and the J gene end by 4 bases; junction bases not matched to a gene: 2. The CDR3 sequence: CASSTSGRATGELFF. Here the CDR3 DNA reads TGTGCCAGCAGCACTAGCGGGAGGGCCACCGGGGAGCTGTTTTTT.

This chain connects TRBV5-1 to TRBJ2-7, with 7 bases identical to TRBD1. The CDR3 sequence is 15 residues long. V shed 4 bases and J 3 bases; nucleotides not matched to a gene: 10. Germline V gene lookup returns CDR1 SGHRS and CDR2 YFSETQ. CDR3 nucleotide sequence: TGCGCCAGCAGCAAAACTACACAGGGGAACTACGAGCAGTACTTC. It yields the protein CASSKTTQGNYEQYF.

This chain connects TRBV6-5 to TRBJ1-2; D is possibly TRBD1 (6 bases). CDR1 is MNHEY, CDR2 SVGAGI, per germline. This CDR3 is built from 16 residues. V shed 4 bases and J shed 1 base, with 16 bases lying between them. The CDR3 DNA reads as TGTGCCAGCAGTTTACGTCCGGGACACCTTAACTATGGCTACACCTTC. Amino acids: CASSLRPGHLNYGYTF.

The CDR3: CASSLSPANTGELFF. CDR3 sequence (DNA): TGTGCCAGCAGCTTAAGCCCCGCGAACACCGGGGAGCTGTTTTTT. V gene TRBV11-2 combines with J gene TRBJ2-2; no definite D call. In germline, CDR1 is SGHAT, CDR2 FQNNGV. CDR3 length equals 15 residues. With 2 bases removed from V and 0 bases from J, the gap between germline ends came to 7 bases.

This clone was counted between two and nine times. The CDR3 coding sequence is TGTGCCACCGCACCGCAGGTAGGCTCCTCTGGAAACACCATATATTTT. Translated, it gives CATAPQVGSSGNTIYF. The chain recombines TRBV24-1 with TRBJ1-3; D gene uncertain. Germline V gives CDR1 KGHDR, CDR2 SFDVKD. Trimming removed 9 bases at V and 0 bases at J, with 17 bases between. This CDR3 spans 16 amino acids.

The genes are TRBV24-1 and TRBJ2-7; 7 bases are shared with TRBD1. Germline CDR1 is KGHDR and CDR2 is SFDVKD. The J segment lost 2 bases and the V segment lost 4 bases, leaving 10 bases of the junction unmatched. The CDR3 length is 16 residues. The CDR3 loop reads CATSDPRQGETYEQYF. Here the CDR3 DNA reads TGTGCCACCAGTGACCCGAGACAGGGTGAAACCTACGAGCAGTACTTC.

This clone has only a few counts. This CDR3 reads CASSLGAEGNTEAFF. CDR3 bases: TGTGCCAGCAGCTTAGGGGCGGAGGGGAACACTGAAGCTTTCTTT. The rearrangement links TRBV7-2 to TRBJ1-1; no firm D call. Trimming took 1 base from V and 1 from J, leaving 10 bases between them. Germline CDR1 and CDR2: SGHTA and FQGNSA. The CDR3 extends over 15 amino acids.

The V and J genes are TRBV5-1 and TRBJ2-5; D perhaps matches TRBD1 (5 bases). The germline V and J ends were trimmed by 3 bases and 1 base, with 7 bases remaining between them. The CDR3 contains 13 residues. CDR1 and CDR2 (germline): SGHRS, YFSETQ. The CDR3 region has the DNA TGCGCCAGCAGCTCTGGGGCCCAAGAGACCCAGTACTTC. It is translated as CASSSGAQETQYF.

The CDR3 coding sequence is TGTGCCAGCAGTTGGGGGACCCCGGGAGAAGAGACCCAGTACTTC. Amino acids: CASSWGTPGEETQYF. The chain joins TRBV6-5 to TRBJ2-5; the D gene is possibly TRBD2 (6 bases). V was shortened by 4 bases and J by 3 bases, with 15 bases between the two germline ends. Germline CDR1 is MNHEY and CDR2 is SVGAGI. CDR3 length: 15 residues.

V usage is TRBV28 and J usage is TRBJ1-4, with 7 bases identical to TRBD1. The germline CDR1 and CDR2 sequences are MDHEN and SYDVKM. The CDR3 contains 15 residues. The ends lost 2 bases at V and 6 bases at J; junction bases unmatched: 6. The CDR3 DNA reads as TGTGCCAGCAGTTTAGGTAACAGGGGTTATGAAAAACTGTTTTTT. Protein: CASSLGNRGYEKLFF.

The chain carries TRBV24-1 and TRBJ2-5; 11 bases align to TRBD2. The ends lost 3 bases at V and 4 bases at J; junction bases unmatched: 3. There are 15 residues in the CDR3. The V gene's germline CDR1 is KGHDR and CDR2 SFDVKD. The CDR3: CATSDGGTSGETQYF. The DNA for the CDR3 is TGTGCCACCAGTGATGGAGGGACTAGCGGAGAGACCCAGTACTTC.

This chain joins TRBV24-1 and TRBJ2-5, with a weak D call TRBD1 (6 bases). The CDR3 sequence is 15 residues long. Germline V gene lookup returns CDR1 KGHDR and CDR2 SFDVKD. Trimming pared 4 bases from V and 3 bases from J, leaving 14 bases between. The CDR3 sequence is CATSEVGTRKETQYF. As DNA, the CDR3 is TGTGCCACCAGTGAGGTAGGGACAAGAAAAGAGACCCAGTACTTC.

The chain combines TRBV19 with TRBJ2-1, with 7 bases fitting TRBD2. This CDR3 is 17 amino acids long. Germline assignment: CDR1 LNHDA and CDR2 SQIVND (reference sequence). J gave up 8 bases and V 4 bases, and 17 bases lay outside the gene matches. DNA of the CDR3: TGTGCCAGTAGTAGCGGGAGAGCCCCTACTACGCGCGATGAGCAGTTCTTC. It encodes CASSSGRAPTTRDEQFF.

The chain carries TRBV18 and TRBJ2-7; D is unresolved. Germline V gene lookup returns CDR1 KGHSH and CDR2 LQKENI. The CDR3 sequence is 12 residues long. Trimming shortened V by 4 bases and J by 4 bases, and 8 bases separated the two germline ends. Here the CDR3 reads CASSRASYEQYF. CDR3 DNA sequence: TGTGCCAGCTCACGCGCGAGTTACGAGCAGTACTTC.

This sequence joins TRBV7-2 and TRBJ1-4; 10 bases match TRBD1. The J segment lost 0 bases and the V segment lost 4 bases, leaving 8 bases of the junction unmatched. The CDR3 extends over 18 amino acids. Germline values: CDR1 SGHTA, CDR2 FQGNSA. For the CDR3, the DNA is TGTGCCAGCAGCTCGCGGACAGGGGGAGTTGCAACTAATGAAAAACTGTTTTTT. Its translation: CASSSRTGGVATNEKLFF.

This clone showed up just a few times. This chain connects TRBV5-4 to TRBJ2-3, with unresolved D. The V and J ends lost 4 bases and 9 bases respectively, with 21 bases between them. The CDR3 is 15 amino acids. Per the germline V gene, CDR1 is SGHNT and CDR2 is YYREEE (reference sequence). The CDR3 loop reads CASSTSSQVAETQYF. Written as DNA, the CDR3 is TGTGCCAGCAGCACCTCCAGCCAAGTGGCGGAGACGCAGTATTTT.

The V gene is TRBV29-1, the J gene TRBJ2-1; 11 nucleotides line up with TRBD2. Trimming at V came to 6 bases and at J to 2 bases, leaving 6 bases not matched to a gene. The CDR3 runs to 15 residues. CDR1 is SQVTM and CDR2 is ANQGSEA in the germline V gene. CDR3 loop: CSVGASGGPYNEQFF. CDR3 nucleotides: TGCAGCGTGGGGGCTAGCGGGGGGCCCTACAATGAGCAGTTCTTC.

The chain is built from TRBV14 and TRBJ2-7; 9 bases line up with TRBD1. Germline V gene lookup returns CDR1 SGHDN and CDR2 FVKESK. V shed 4 bases and J 3 bases; nucleotides not matched to a gene: 7. The CDR3 is 15 residues long. As DNA, the CDR3 is TGTGCCAGCAGCCCTCAACAGGGGGCTAGCTACGAGCAGTACTTC. This encodes CASSPQQGASYEQYF. The full variable domain, in which reference TRBV14 and TRBJ2-7 provide the parts outside the CDR3, is EAGVTQFPSHSVIEKGQTVTLRCDPISGHDNLYWYRRVMGKEIKFLLHFVKESKQDESGMPNNRFLAERTGGTYSTLKVQPAELEDSGVYFCASSPQQGASYEQYFGPGTRLTVT.

The chain joins TRBV6-5 to TRBJ2-5; D is perhaps TRBD2 (5 bases). CDR1 and CDR2 (germline): MNHEY, SVGAGI. V lost 2 bases, J lost 4 bases, and 14 bases lay in between. The CDR3 covers 15 residues. The CDR3 region has the DNA TGTGCCAGCAGTTACGACGGGAAATCGGGAGAGACCCAGTACTTC. Translation gives CASSYDGKSGETQYF.

The rearrangement links TRBV11-2 to TRBJ2-1; 8 nucleotides agree with TRBD2. Germline V CDR1 and CDR2: SGHAT, FQNNGV. V gave up 5 bases and J gave up 2 bases; unmatched junction bases: 5. CDR3 length equals 15 residues. CDR3 sequence reads: CASSAGTSTYNEQFF. CDR3 nucleotides: TGTGCCAGCAGCGCCGGGACTAGTACCTACAATGAGCAGTTCTTC.